This T cell receptor beta chain is from a study of cytomegalovirus exposure and HLA in healthy donors. Notes on the study in general: In an earlier analysis, in some 500 donors, most V segments appeared productive either ~90% or ~30% of the time.

This clone has a handful of counts. The antigen is not known. Other DNA sequences from this sample encode an identical CDR3 as well. The ends were cut back, 2 bases at V and 4 bases at J, with 11 bases in the middle. The germline CDR1 and CDR2 sequences are MNHNY and SVGAGI (reference sequence). CDR3 length: 15 residues. The PCR employed 60 Vbeta primers together with 13 Jbeta primers. TCRdb's copy holds only in-frame clones and misses some; the assay was immunoSEQ multiplex PCR. Among over 90,000 clones listed, 55% to 75% were seen once. This clonotype originated in a man in his 60s in good health and CMV-seronegative. What was sequenced was PBMCs. V gene TRBV6-6 combines with J gene TRBJ2-2, with D maybe TRBD1 (5 bases). The CDR3 protein is CASSYPTGSTGELFF. CDR3 DNA sequence: TGTGCCAGCAGTTACCCCACAGGTTCCACCGGGGAGCTGTTTTTT.